Listed below are T cell receptor beta chains from one sample, sequenced in a study of cytomegalovirus exposure and HLA in healthy donors. The data were produced by immunoSEQ multiplex PCR, yet TCRdb's version contains in-frame clones alone and is incomplete. The sample consists of approximately 300,000 clones, approximately 80% of them appearing once. Source material: PBMCs. Receptor source: a girl aged 2-9 years in good health and CMV-seronegative. Each CDR3 is given with its conserved first and last residue. D genes are given only for firm matches. Rows give clone size only sometimes, using once, few, many, or a class for an expanded clone.

j_gene	abundance	v_gene	d_gene	CDR3aa	CDR3nt
TRBJ2-5	-	TRBV5-4	TRBD1	CASSLTGGEETQYF	TGTGCCAGCAGCTTAACAGGGGGCGAGGAGACCCAGTACTTC
TRBJ1-5	-	TRBV4-1	-	CASSQSHRVENQPQHF	TGCGCCAGCAGCCAATCCCACAGGGTGGAAAATCAGCCCCAGCATTTT
TRBJ2-7	-	TRBV18	TRBD2	CASSPPGGPYEQYF	TGTGCCAGCTCACCACCGGGAGGGCCCTACGAGCAGTACTTC
TRBJ2-5	-	TRBV9	TRBD1	CASSLGGWVRRETQYF	TGTGCCAGCAGCCTAGGGGGCTGGGTGCGTCGGGAGACCCAGTACTTC
TRBJ1-4	once	TRBV19	TRBD1	CASSRYRGLDEKLFF	TGTGCCAGTAGTAGATACAGGGGGCTGGATGAAAAACTGTTTTTT
TRBJ1-2	-	TRBV7-2	TRBD1	CASSLDRGYGYTF	TGTGCCAGCAGCTTAGACAGGGGTTATGGCTACACCTTC
TRBJ2-7	few	TRBV6-1	-	CASSEVPSSRMYEQYF	TGTGCCAGCAGTGAGGTCCCTAGTTCCCGAATGTACGAGCAGTACTTC
TRBJ2-5	-	TRBV16	TRBD1	CASSPGQGEETQYF	TGTGCCAGCAGCCCCGGACAGGGTGAGGAGACCCAGTACTTC
TRBJ1-4	-	TRBV9	-	CASSPQREDEKLFF	TGTGCCAGCAGCCCCCAGAGGGAGGATGAAAAACTGTTTTTT
TRBJ1-1	-	TRBV5-8	-	CASSSPGHEAFF	TGTGCCAGCAGCTCACCGGGACATGAAGCTTTCTTT
TRBJ1-2	few	TRBV7-4	-	CASSGRIEQSYGYTF	TGTGCCAGCAGCGGCCGGATCGAACAGTCCTATGGCTACACCTTC
TRBJ2-7	-	TRBV5-1	TRBD2	CASSLANGLAGGAPYEQYF	TGCGCCAGCAGCTTGGCCAATGGACTAGCGGGAGGAGCCCCCTACGAGCAGTACTTC
TRBJ1-5	-	TRBV29-1	TRBD1	CSASQGASSNQPQHF	TGCAGCGCCTCACAGGGGGCGAGTAGCAATCAGCCCCAGCATTTT
TRBJ1-2	-	TRBV2	-	CASSDAGLGGYTF	TGTGCCAGCAGTGATGCAGGGCTGGGTGGCTACACCTTC
TRBJ2-5	once	TRBV11-1	TRBD1	CASRPLGQPEETQYF	TGTGCCAGCAGACCATTGGGACAGCCAGAAGAGACCCAGTACTTC
TRBJ2-7	-	TRBV29-1	TRBD2	CSVLSAGGDSPYEQYF	TGCAGCGTTCTCTCCGCGGGGGGGGATAGTCCCTACGAGCAGTACTTC
TRBJ2-7	-	TRBV27	TRBD1	CASSLGTGVYEQYF	TGTGCCAGCAGTTTGGGGACAGGGGTATACGAGCAGTACTTC
TRBJ1-2	-	TRBV30	-	CAWSRRGGYGYTF	TGTGCCTGGAGTCGCCGCGGGGGCTATGGCTACACCTTC
TRBJ2-2	-	TRBV6-6	TRBD2	CASRTSGRAGELFF	TGTGCCAGCAGAACTAGCGGGAGGGCCGGGGAGCTGTTTTTT
TRBJ1-4	few	TRBV6-6	-	CASSYLTGGEKLFF	TGTGCCAGCAGTTACCTTACAGGTGGGGAAAAACTGTTTTTT
TRBJ2-7	-	TRBV18	TRBD1	CASSERTGSSYEQYF	TGTGCCAGCTCCGAACGGACAGGCTCCTCCTACGAGCAGTACTTC
TRBJ2-1	-	TRBV5-1	-	CASSTEGYYNEQFF	TGCGCCAGCAGCACGGAGGGCTATTACAATGAGCAGTTCTTC
TRBJ1-2	-	TRBV28	-	CASSLPLYGYTF	TGTGCCAGCAGTTTACCCCTCTATGGCTACACCTTC
TRBJ1-1	-	TRBV7-2	-	CASSLSDRNTEAFF	TGTGCCAGCAGCCTAAGCGACCGTAACACTGAAGCTTTCTTT
TRBJ1-3	-	TRBV2	-	CASLAVISGNTIYF	TGTGCCAGTCTTGCAGTTATCTCTGGAAACACCATATATTTT
TRBJ2-7	once	TRBV6-5	-	CASSYPSGYEQYF	TGTGCCAGCAGTTACCCCTCAGGCTACGAGCAGTACTTC
TRBJ2-7	few	TRBV28	-	CASSPPGGFLTYEQYF	TGTGCCAGCAGCCCCCCGGGCGGGTTCCTAACCTACGAGCAGTACTTC
TRBJ1-2	-	TRBV18	-	CASSPPNGGVGYGYTF	TGTGCCAGCTCACCTCCGAACGGAGGAGTAGGCTATGGCTACACCTTC
TRBJ1-6	-	TRBV5-5	TRBD1	CASSFGQGGYNSPLHF	TGTGCCAGCAGCTTTGGACAGGGCGGTTATAATTCACCCCTCCACTTT
TRBJ2-5	-	TRBV9	-	CASSATGFQETQYF	TGTGCCAGCAGCGCTACAGGGTTTCAAGAGACCCAGTACTTC
TRBJ1-5	-	TRBV18	-	CASSPVDFGGNQPQHF	TGTGCCAGCTCACCGGTCGACTTCGGTGGCAATCAGCCCCAGCATTTT
TRBJ1-2	once	TRBV7-9	-	CASSLASDYNTF	TGTGCCAGCAGCTTAGCGTCAGACTATAACACCTTC
TRBJ2-7	-	TRBV6-1	-	CASGGIEQYF	TGTGCCAGCGGAGGAATCGAGCAGTACTTC
TRBJ1-2	-	TRBV27	-	CASSPGGAGTAQWYGYTF	TGTGCCAGCAGTCCTGGGGGGGCAGGGACTGCGCAATGGTATGGCTACACCTTC
TRBJ2-7	once	TRBV18	-	CASSPPGRFHEQYF	TGTGCCAGCTCACCACCGGGGCGCTTCCACGAGCAGTACTTC
TRBJ2-1	-	TRBV5-5	-	CASSLGGTEQFF	TGTGCCAGCAGCTTGGGAGGCACTGAGCAGTTCTTC
TRBJ1-1	-	TRBV7-6	-	CASSPSRGLEAFF	TGTGCCAGCAGCCCTTCAAGGGGTTTGGAAGCTTTCTTT
TRBJ2-3	-	TRBV7-8	-	CASSLVLQLALNKDTQYF	TGTGCCAGCAGCTTAGTGCTTCAACTAGCTCTCAACAAGGATACGCAGTATTTT
TRBJ2-5	-	TRBV5-1	-	CASLTGAGRETQYF	TGCGCCAGCCTTACCGGGGCCGGGAGAGAGACCCAGTACTTC
TRBJ1-2	-	TRBV12-5	TRBD1	CASGKGQNLFYGYTF	TGTGCTAGTGGTAAGGGACAGAACCTCTTCTATGGCTACACCTTC
TRBJ1-6	-	TRBV30	TRBD1	CAWSGGTVTYNSPLHF	TGTGCCTGGAGCGGCGGGACAGTCACCTATAATTCACCCCTCCACTTT
TRBJ1-5	-	TRBV28	-	CASSLRDHIYPPYSNQPQHF	TGTGCCAGCAGTTTACGGGATCATATATATCCCCCCTATAGCAATCAGCCCCAGCATTTT
TRBJ2-1	-	TRBV2	TRBD1	CASRNRPMTGLQSENEQFF	TGTGCCAGCAGGAACCGGCCAATGACAGGGCTGCAGTCGGAAAATGAGCAGTTCTTC
TRBJ1-5	few	TRBV28	TRBD1	CASSSGQGFQPQHF	TGTGCCAGCAGTTCCGGACAGGGGTTTCAGCCCCAGCATTTT
TRBJ2-2	-	TRBV7-9	TRBD2	CVSSLGLASTGELFF	TGTGTCAGCAGCTTAGGACTAGCGAGCACCGGGGAGCTGTTTTTT
TRBJ2-5	-	TRBV6-5	-	CASRGLETQYF	TGTGCCAGCAGGGGGCTGGAGACCCAGTACTTC
TRBJ2-7	-	TRBV28	-	CASSSVRLGLRRSYEQYF	TGTGCCAGCAGCTCCGTTCGGCTCGGACTTCGACGCTCCTACGAGCAGTACTTC
TRBJ1-4	-	TRBV28	-	CASSSPRGTTNEKLFF	TGTGCCAGCAGTTCCCCAAGGGGTACAACTAATGAAAAACTGTTTTTT
TRBJ1-1	-	TRBV10-3	TRBD1	CASSQGQGAVTEAFF	TGTGCCTCATCCCAAGGACAGGGGGCGGTCACTGAAGCTTTCTTT
TRBJ1-6	once	TRBV4-2	-	CASSQEGVGNSPLHF	TGTGCCAGCAGCCAAGAAGGGGTAGGTAACTCACCCCTCCACTTT
TRBJ2-7	once	TRBV13	-	CASSLLARPGSLYEQYF	TGTGCCAGCAGCCTATTGGCCCGCCCGGGGAGCCTCTACGAGCAGTACTTC
TRBJ2-7	-	TRBV29-1	TRBD1	CSVEGQGGYEQYF	TGCAGCGTTGAGGGACAGGGTGGATACGAGCAGTACTTC
TRBJ1-2	once	TRBV7-8	-	CASSLETRVGAPENYGYTF	TGTGCCAGCAGCTTAGAGACACGGGTAGGGGCGCCGGAGAACTATGGCTACACCTTC
TRBJ2-1	-	TRBV25-1	TRBD2	CASSDAGGGLNEQFF	TGTGCCAGCAGTGATGCTGGGGGGGGATTGAATGAGCAGTTCTTC
TRBJ1-2	-	TRBV7-9	-	CASSFEGLGSSGYTF	TGTGCCAGCAGCTTTGAAGGACTAGGTTCATCCGGCTACACCTTC
TRBJ2-7	-	TRBV2	TRBD1	CASRPGQVNYEQYF	TGTGCCAGCAGGCCGGGACAGGTGAACTACGAGCAGTACTTC